Presented here are 25 T cell receptor beta chains from one specimen sequenced in a study of regulatory T cells in long-lasting Graves disease. According to the study, TCR beta libraries were built with iRepertoire HTBI primers and CDR3-region Arm-PCR. TCRdb reanalysed the multiplex PCR reads using MiXCR and keeps one entry per CDR3 protein. The sample includes roughly 380,000 distinct CDR3 sequences, 15% to 20% of them seen just once. Described time point: newly diagnosed GD, antithyroid drugs for less than 3 months. From PBMCs, RNA was extracted and then used to make the TCR library. The same sample was also studied in work on T cells in Graves' hyperthyroidism and ophthalmopathy.

The sequencing used peripheral blood mononuclear cells (PBMCs), collected at new diagnosis, from a patient treated with antithyroid drugs. These TCRs come from a man in his forties with Graves disease.

The chain combines TRBV19 with TRBJ1-1; no clear D gene. V lost 7 bases, J lost 1 base, and 13 bases lay in between. Germline assignment: CDR1 LNHDA and CDR2 SQIVND (reference sequence). The CDR3 has 14 amino acids. The CDR3 DNA reads TGTGCCAGTACCCCAGGACGGGAGAACACTGAAGCTTTCTTT. Amino acids: CASTPGRENTEAFF. The complete variable domain, with remaining parts taken from reference TRBV19 and TRBJ1-1, reads DGGITQSPKYLFRKEGQNVTLSCEQNLNHDAMYWYRQDPGQGLRLIYYSQIVNDFQKGDIAEGYSVSREKKESFPLTVTSAQKNPTAFYLCASTPGRENTEAFFGQGTRLTVV.

The table lists this clonotype with many counts. V and J are TRBV20-1 and TRBJ2-3; D assignment may be TRBD1 or TRBD2 (5 bases each). Germline V gene lookup returns CDR1 DFQATT and CDR2 SNEGSKA (reference sequence). V gave up 3 bases and J gave up 7 bases, with 17 bases separating them. The CDR3 extends over 14 amino acids. The CDR3 coding sequence is TGCAGTGCTAGCCGGGACGCCCTTGAAAATACGCAGTATTTT. Its translation: CSASRDALENTQYF.

This clonotype has at least ten counts. V and J are TRBV5-6 and TRBJ1-4; TRBD1 agrees at 7 bases. Trimming removed 0 bases from V and 5 bases from J; junction bases left unmatched: 4. Per germline, CDR1 SGHDT and CDR2 YYEEEE. The CDR3 extends over 15 amino acids. The CDR3 DNA is TGTGCCAGCAGCTTGGGGACAGGAGAGAATGAAAAACTGTTTTTT. Protein sequence: CASSLGTGENEKLFF.

With regard to this clonotype: This may come from a read error, since a much larger clone is one base off. This chain connects TRBV28 to TRBJ2-6, with TRBD2 as a possible D gene (7 bases). Germline V gene sequence: CDR1 MDHEN, CDR2 SYDVKM. The CDR3 is 15 amino acids. The DNA for the CDR3 is TGTGCCAGCAGCCCTATAATTGGGGGGGCCAACGCCCTGACTTTC. Protein sequence: CASSPIIGGANALTF.

In this sample, this clonotype turned up many times. V and J are TRBV9 and TRBJ2-1; D perhaps matches TRBD1 (5 bases). The DNA end lines up better with TRBJ2-5; the J call may be wrong. The CDR3 is 14 amino acids. Looked up from germline, CDR1 is SGDLS and CDR2 is YYNGEE. In DNA form, the CDR3 reads TGTGCCAGCAGCGCGAATCAGGGTCTTGAGACCCAGTACTTC. As protein: CASSANQGLETQYF.

This clonotype appeared once. The V call is TRBV19, the J call TRBJ1-5; D might be TRBD1 (6 bases). V was pared by 8 bases and J by 4 bases, with 18 bases between. This CDR3 spans 15 amino acids. Germline assignment: CDR1 LNHDA and CDR2 SQIVND (reference sequence). CDR3 sequence (DNA): TGTGCCAGTGGGACAAATACAGGGAGTAATCAGCCCCAGCATTTT. Translating it yields CASGTNTGSNQPQHF.

This clonotype occurred many times. This chain connects TRBV12-5 to TRBJ2-3, with D tentatively TRBD1 (6 bases). The CDR3 has 16 amino acids. The ends were cut back, 4 bases at V and 1 base at J, with 15 bases in the middle. The germline CDR1 and CDR2 sequences are LGHNT and FRNRAP. CDR3 sequence reads: CASGSPPGQRTDTQYF. The CDR3 nucleotides read TGTGCTAGTGGTTCGCCTCCGGGACAACGCACAGATACGCAGTATTTT.

This clonotype has at least ten counts. This chain joins TRBV20-1 and TRBJ2-1, with TRBD2 matching 12 bases. V shed 1 base and J 3 bases; nucleotides not matched to a gene: 4. CDR1 and CDR2 from the germline V gene are DFQATT and SNEGSKA (reference sequence). The length of the CDR3 is 16 residues. CDR3 sequence reads: CSARGATSGGYNEQFF. In DNA form, the CDR3 reads TGCAGTGCTAGAGGAGCGACTAGCGGGGGCTACAATGAGCAGTTCTTC.

V is TRBV7-9 and J is TRBJ2-5, with a possible D match to TRBD1 (6 bases). Germline CDR1 is SEHNR and CDR2 is FQNEAQ (reference sequence). Trimming cost V 6 bases and J 3 bases, with 17 bases left between them. The CDR3 has 15 residues. The CDR3 coding sequence is TGTGCCAGCAGTCGGGGCAGGGGTTGGGAAGAGACCCAGTACTTC. Amino acid sequence: CASSRGRGWEETQYF.

At least ten counts were recorded for this clonotype. This chain joins TRBV9 and TRBJ1-1; TRBD1 is a possible D gene (6 bases). CDR1 and CDR2 from the germline V gene are SGDLS and YYNGEE. The CDR3 consists of 14 residues. V was shortened by 0 bases and J by 1 base, with 7 bases between the two germline ends. The CDR3 region is CASSVGGANTEAFF. CDR3 in DNA: TGTGCCAGCAGCGTAGGGGGGGCGAACACTGAAGCTTTCTTT.

In this sample, this clonotype turned up many times. The CDR3 DNA is TGTGCCAGTGCTCTGGACAGACGAACTTTCTTT. This gives the protein CASALDRRTFF. The rearrangement uses TRBV6-1 and TRBJ1-1, with a tentative D call TRBD1 (6 bases). V lost 9 bases and J 12 bases, leaving 17 bases between the germline ends. The germline V gene has CDR1 MNHNS and CDR2 SASEGT. This CDR3 is 11 amino acids long.

This clonotype showed up just a few times. This chain connects TRBV6-1 to TRBJ1-2, with D possibly matching TRBD1 (6 bases). V was trimmed by 9 bases and J by 4 bases, leaving 15 bases between them. CDR1 MNHNS and CDR2 SASEGT come from the germline V gene. The CDR3 is made up of 13 amino acids. The CDR3 nucleotides are TGTGCCAGTCAGTCGGACAGAAGCTATGGCTACACCTTC. Translated, it gives CASQSDRSYGYTF.

This clonotype showed up many times. This chain uses TRBV20-1 with TRBJ2-7; 7 bases line up with TRBD1. The trim removed 6 bases at V and 3 bases at J, leaving 8 bases unmatched. This CDR3 has 13 residues. Per germline, CDR1 DFQATT and CDR2 SNEGSKA (reference sequence). The CDR3: CSAPLGQIYEQYF. The CDR3 region has the DNA TGCAGTGCCCCTCTGGGACAGATCTACGAGCAGTACTTC.

The chain uses TRBV20-1 and TRBJ2-7; D is perhaps TRBD1 (6 bases). The V gene lost 2 bases and the J gene lost 3 bases, with 11 bases spanning the gap. Looked up from germline, CDR1 is DFQATT and CDR2 is SNEGSKA (reference sequence). The CDR3 is 13 residues long. The CDR3 coding sequence is TGCAGTGCTAGAACAGGGCATAACTACGAGCAGTACTTC. It encodes CSARTGHNYEQYF.

This clonotype was picked up a small number of times. V usage is TRBV9 and J usage is TRBJ2-3; TRBD1 matches 7 bases. Looked up from germline, CDR1 is SGDLS and CDR2 is YYNGEE. The V segment lost 0 bases and the J segment 5 bases; nucleotides outside the gene matches: 6. CDR3 length equals 15 residues. CDR3 in DNA: TGTGCCAGCAGCGTAGGTCTAGGGGGCAGAGATACGCAGTATTTT. This translates into CASSVGLGGRDTQYF.

This clonotype was recorded at least ten times. The chain is built from TRBV9 and TRBJ2-5; no firm D call. This CDR3 has 14 amino acids. V lost 0 bases and J 4 bases, leaving 10 bases between the germline ends. Germline loops: CDR1 SGDLS, CDR2 YYNGEE. The CDR3 spells CASSVGAWGETQYF. The CDR3 DNA reads TGTGCCAGCAGCGTAGGGGCGTGGGGAGAGACCCAGTACTTC.

Ten or more counts support this clonotype. The chain uses TRBV27 and TRBJ2-7; TRBD1 might be the D (5 bases). Germline V lookup: CDR1 MNHEY, CDR2 SMNVEV (reference sequence). The CDR3 sequence is 17 residues long. V lost 4 bases and J 0 bases, leaving 19 bases between the germline ends. CDR3 sequence reads: CASSSYERGQHSYEQYF. The CDR3 DNA reads as TGTGCCAGCAGTTCCTATGAAAGGGGCCAGCACTCCTACGAGCAGTACTTC.

This clonotype was seen many times. J is TRBJ1-1 and V is TRBV15; maybe TRBD1 (5 bases). With 4 bases removed from V and 11 bases from J, the gap between germline ends came to 20 bases. Germline-derived CDR1 and CDR2 are LNHNV and YYDKDF (reference sequence). This CDR3 is 14 amino acids long. The CDR3 spells CATSIPNSGGGAFF. CDR3 DNA sequence: TGTGCCACCAGCATCCCCAACTCTGGGGGTGGGGCTTTCTTT.

The table lists this clonotype with many counts. The chain uses TRBV15 and TRBJ1-1; no definite D call. Trimming cost V 4 bases and J 1 base, with 13 bases left between them. Germline CDR1 LNHNV, CDR2 YYDKDF (reference sequence). The CDR3 contains 15 residues. The CDR3 sequence is CATSNMELRNTEAFF. CDR3 DNA: TGTGCCACCAGCAACATGGAACTTAGGAACACTGAAGCTTTCTTT.

This clonotype appeared many times. This chain connects TRBV5-1 to TRBJ2-3; 7 nucleotides align to TRBD2. The germline gives CDR1 SGHRS, CDR2 YFSETQ. J was trimmed by 2 bases and V by 0 bases; bases with no gene match: 6. The CDR3 has 16 residues. The chain's CDR3 is CASSLVPGRVTDTQYF. CDR3 DNA sequence: TGCGCCAGCAGCTTGGTACCAGGGAGGGTCACAGATACGCAGTATTTT.

This clonotype was counted a single time. CDR3 nucleotides: TGTGCCAGTAGTATCGAACTAACACAGGCGGGAGTGGCGCAGTATTTT. The encoded protein is CASSIELTQAGVAQYF. The chain joins TRBV19 to TRBJ2-3; TRBD2 aligns across 7 bases. CDR3 size: 16 residues. The V and J ends lost 3 bases and 10 bases, in that order; junction bases with no gene match: 16. Germline CDR1 and CDR2: LNHDA and SQIVND (reference sequence).

This clonotype was picked up many times. J is TRBJ2-7 and V is TRBV2; D possibly corresponds to TRBD1 (6 bases). Germline loops: CDR1 SNHLY, CDR2 FYNNEI. This CDR3 region has 13 residues. The V gene lost 8 bases and the J gene lost 0 bases, with 11 bases spanning the gap. The CDR3 bases are TGTGCCAGCGTTCGGGACAACTCCTACGAGCAGTACTTC. Translating gives CASVRDNSYEQYF.

This clonotype was detected ten times or more. The chain uses TRBV7-8 and TRBJ2-7; D is possibly TRBD1 (6 bases). CDR1 is SGHVS, CDR2 FQNEAQ, per germline. This CDR3 has 13 residues. The V gene lost 8 bases and the J gene lost 3 bases, with 14 bases spanning the gap. This CDR3 reads CASGEDRYYEQYF. CDR3 in DNA: TGTGCCAGCGGAGAAGACAGGTACTACGAGCAGTACTTC.

This clonotype was detected only a few times. The chain couples TRBV29-1 to TRBJ1-3; 8 nucleotides match TRBD1. The J segment lost 3 bases and the V segment lost 8 bases, leaving 6 bases of the junction unmatched. Germline CDR1 reads SQVTM; CDR2 reads ANQGSEA. The CDR3 spans 13 residues. The chain's CDR3 is CSTSGGFGNTIYF. The CDR3 DNA follows: TGCAGCACTTCAGGGGGCTTTGGAAACACCATATATTTT.

The V gene is TRBV6-1, the J gene TRBJ1-1; tentative D call: TRBD1 (5 bases). The length of the CDR3 is 15 residues. The V gene lost 6 bases and the J gene lost 0 bases, with 14 bases spanning the gap. Germline CDR1 MNHNS, CDR2 SASEGT. Here the CDR3 DNA reads TGTGCCAGCAGACCACATACGACAGTGAACACTGAAGCTTTCTTT. Its translation: CASRPHTTVNTEAFF.